The clone carrying this TCR beta chain was detected ten times or more. Its specificity is not known. Germline CDR1 is SGHDT and CDR2 is YYEEEE. Trimming took 2 bases from V and 4 from J, leaving 12 bases between them. The CDR3 covers 14 residues. The sample is drawn from a study of identical twins. Regarding the study as a whole: There was an excess of low generation probability in the out-of-frame alpha sequences that twins shared.

One entry per CDR3 protein, called by TCRdb with MiXCR from the 5' RACE reads. This sample has 200,000 to 300,000 distinct CDR3 sequences, with approximately 7% found just once. This same sample was also part of a study on yellow fever vaccine responses in identical twins.

The V and J genes are TRBV5-6 and TRBJ1-2; D remains ambiguous. Sequencing input: memory (CD45RO+) T cells sorted from blood. This clonotype was sampled from a young woman in good health. CDR3 protein: CASSLPTPSYGYTF. Written as DNA, the CDR3 is TGTGCCAGCAGCTTACCGACACCTAGCTATGGCTACACCTTC. The variable domain in full, completed from reference TRBV5-6 and TRBJ1-2, reads DAGVTQSPTHLIKTRGQQVTLRCSPKSGHDTVSWYQQALGQGPQFIFQYYEEEERQRGNFPDRFSGHQFPNYSSELNVNALLLGDSALYLCASSLPTPSYGYTFGSGTRLTVV.